The entry below describes one T cell receptor (beta chain). This clonotype is described as medium-sized (0.01 to 0.1%). Its antigen specificity is not known. The sample holds no much larger clone one base away, and base qualities are not on file. From V the trimming removes 6 bases and from J it removes 1 base, while the gene matches leave 3 bases of the junction unaccounted for. From a lookup of the germline V gene, CDR1 and CDR2 are SQVTM and ANQGSEA. Including the terminal cysteine and phenylalanine, the CDR3 comprises 13 residues. The CDR3 DNA has 39 bases and is translated from base 1. This entry comes from a study of CXCR3 chemokines and chemotherapy response in bladder cancer (dated by TCRdb to about 2022). About the study as a whole: The study tested whether activity of the CXCR3 chemokine system within human bladder cancer tumors predicted response to chemotherapy.

The receptor library was made with PCR. This sample was sequenced with an Illumina HiSeq 2500. Using fastp trimming at Q25 and MiXCR clonotype assembly, TCRdb reanalyzed the public sequencing data and kept in-frame beta chains. Rows merge per CDR3 protein into single entries with the most common DNA and genes. This sample holds 8,000 or so distinct CDR3 sequences; roughly 12% were observed only once. The ten largest account for 15% to 20% of the sample. The sample here was taken from a patient whose treatment included neoadjuvant chemotherapy. Rearrangement joined TRBV29-1 to TRBJ2-3; TRBD2 fits 8 bases in the junction. The source of this sequence is a human donor with bladder cancer that responded to neoadjuvant chemotherapy. The base sequence is TGCAGCGTAGTAGCGGGGCGCACAGATACGCAGTATTTT. It is translated as CSVVAGRTDTQYF.